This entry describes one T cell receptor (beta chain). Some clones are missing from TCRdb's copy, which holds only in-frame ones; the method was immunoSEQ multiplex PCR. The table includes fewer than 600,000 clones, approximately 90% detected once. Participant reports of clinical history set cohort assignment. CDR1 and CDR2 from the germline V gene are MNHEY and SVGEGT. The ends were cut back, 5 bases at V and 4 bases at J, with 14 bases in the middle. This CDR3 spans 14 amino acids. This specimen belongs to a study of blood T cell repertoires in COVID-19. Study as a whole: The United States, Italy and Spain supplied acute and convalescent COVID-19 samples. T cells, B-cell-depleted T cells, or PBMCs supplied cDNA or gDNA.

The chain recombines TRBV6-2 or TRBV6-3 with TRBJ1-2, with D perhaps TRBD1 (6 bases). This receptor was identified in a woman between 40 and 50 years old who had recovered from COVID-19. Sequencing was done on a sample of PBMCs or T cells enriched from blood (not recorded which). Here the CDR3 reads CASSTQQGSYGYTF. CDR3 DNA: TGTGCCAGCAGTACCCAACAGGGCTCCTATGGCTACACCTTC.